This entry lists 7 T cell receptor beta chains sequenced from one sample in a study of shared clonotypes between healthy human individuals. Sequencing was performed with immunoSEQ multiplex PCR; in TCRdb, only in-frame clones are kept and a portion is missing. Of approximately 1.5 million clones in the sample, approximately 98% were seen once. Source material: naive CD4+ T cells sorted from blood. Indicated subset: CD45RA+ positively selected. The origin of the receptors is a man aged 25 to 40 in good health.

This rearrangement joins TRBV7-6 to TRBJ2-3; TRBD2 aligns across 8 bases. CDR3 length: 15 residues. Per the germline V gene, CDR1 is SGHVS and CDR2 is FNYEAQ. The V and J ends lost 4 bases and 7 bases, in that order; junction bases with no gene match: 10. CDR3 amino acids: CASSSTHSGKNTQYF. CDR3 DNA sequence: TGTGCCAGCAGCTCCACTCATAGCGGGAAGAATACGCAGTATTTT.

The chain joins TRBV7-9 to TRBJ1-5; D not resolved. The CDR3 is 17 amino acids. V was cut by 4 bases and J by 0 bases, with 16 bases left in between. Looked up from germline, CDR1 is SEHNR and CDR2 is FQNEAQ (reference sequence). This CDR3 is CASSSSPGPNSNQPQHF. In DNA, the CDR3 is TGTGCCAGCAGCTCCTCTCCTGGGCCGAATAGCAATCAGCCCCAGCATTTT. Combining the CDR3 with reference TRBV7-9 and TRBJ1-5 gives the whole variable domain DTGVSQNPRHKITKRGQNVTFRCDPISEHNRLYWYRQTLGQGPEFLTYFQNEAQLEKSRLLSDRFSAERPKGSFSTLEIQRTEQGDSAMYLCASSSSPGPNSNQPQHFGDGTRLSIL.

CDR3 sequence: CASSPPWRADRNNEQFF. In DNA, the CDR3 is TGTGCCAGCTCACCACCGTGGAGGGCAGACAGGAACAATGAGCAGTTCTTC. The chain has TRBV18 and TRBJ2-1; D tentatively fits TRBD1 or TRBD2 (6 bases each). Germline assignment: CDR1 KGHSH and CDR2 LQKENI. This CDR3 contains 17 residues. V was clipped by 0 bases and J by 5 bases, with 17 bases between them.

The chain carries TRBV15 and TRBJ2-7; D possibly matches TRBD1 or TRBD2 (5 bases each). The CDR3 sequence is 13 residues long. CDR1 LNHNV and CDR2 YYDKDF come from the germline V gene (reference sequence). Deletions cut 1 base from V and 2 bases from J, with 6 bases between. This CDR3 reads CATSRGGPYEQYF. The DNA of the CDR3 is TGTGCCACCAGCAGAGGGGGACCCTACGAGCAGTACTTC.

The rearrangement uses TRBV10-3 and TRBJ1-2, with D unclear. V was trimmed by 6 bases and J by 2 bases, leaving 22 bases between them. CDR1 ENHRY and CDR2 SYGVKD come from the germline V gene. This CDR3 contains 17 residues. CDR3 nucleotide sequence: TGTGCCATCAGCCCGCGGCCCGCCGGCCCTTCGAACTATGGCTACACCTTC. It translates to CAISPRPAGPSNYGYTF.

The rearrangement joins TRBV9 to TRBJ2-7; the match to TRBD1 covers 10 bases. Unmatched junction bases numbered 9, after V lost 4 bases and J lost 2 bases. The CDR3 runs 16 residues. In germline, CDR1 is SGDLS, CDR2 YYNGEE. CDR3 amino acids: CASSPRDRGLPYEQYF. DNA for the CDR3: TGTGCCAGCAGCCCACGGGACAGGGGCCTCCCCTACGAGCAGTACTTC. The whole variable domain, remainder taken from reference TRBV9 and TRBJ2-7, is DSGVTQTPKHLITATGQRVTLRCSPRSGDLSVYWYQQSLDQGLQFLIQYYNGEERAKGNILERFSAQQFPDLHSELNLSSLELGDSALYFCASSPRDRGLPYEQYFGPGTRLTVT.

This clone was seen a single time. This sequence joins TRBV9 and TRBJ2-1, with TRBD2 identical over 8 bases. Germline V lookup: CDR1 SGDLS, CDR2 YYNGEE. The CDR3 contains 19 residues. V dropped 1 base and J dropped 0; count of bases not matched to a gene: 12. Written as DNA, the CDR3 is TGTGCCAGCAGCGTAAGTTTGGCTAGCGGGCGCTACTCCTACAATGAGCAGTTCTTC. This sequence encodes CASSVSLASGRYSYNEQFF.